This is a list of T cell receptor beta chains from one sample in a study of cytomegalovirus exposure and HLA in healthy donors. Here immunoSEQ multiplex PCR was the method, and the copy in TCRdb shows in-frame clones only, minus some. The repertoire includes tens of thousands of clones, 81% of them detected once, and roughly 1.2% sits in the top ten. The sample was PBMCs. These receptors originate from a girl aged 2-9 years in good health and CMV-seropositive. The CDR3 runs from the conserved cysteine through the conserved F or W. A D gene is named only where the DNA matches it firmly.

v_call	d_call	j_call	cdr3_nt	cdr3_aa
TRBV27	.	TRBJ1-2	TGTGCCAGCAGTTTCGCCAGAACTAACTATGGCTACACCTTC	CASSFARTNYGYTF
TRBV5-1	TRBD1	TRBJ2-1	TGCGCCAGCAGCTCGGGCCACATCCTGGGACAGGGTCACAATGAGCAGTTCTTC	CASSSGHILGQGHNEQFF
TRBV6-5	.	TRBJ2-4	TGTGCCAGCAGTTACGGTGGCCAAGGAGGCATTCAGTACTTC	CASSYGGQGGIQYF
TRBV30	.	TRBJ1-5	TGTGCCTGGAGTGTGGGGGCGGGCAATCAGCCCCAGCATTTT	CAWSVGAGNQPQHF
TRBV18	.	TRBJ2-5	TGTGCCAGCGCAGTGCGGAAAGAGACCCAGTACTTC	CASAVRKETQYF
TRBV28	.	TRBJ2-3	TGTGCCAGCAGTTTAGGCGGAAGCACAGATACGCAGTATTTT	CASSLGGSTDTQYF
TRBV6-5	.	TRBJ2-7	TGTGCCAGCAGTTTTCGGCGGACCTACGAGCAGTACTTC	CASSFRRTYEQYF
TRBV28	.	TRBJ1-5	TGTGCCAGCAGTTTTAACAGAGGGTTTCAGCCCCAGCATTTT	CASSFNRGFQPQHF
TRBV7-9	.	TRBJ2-7	TGTGCCAGCAGCTTACAGGTCACCTACGAGCAGTACTTC	CASSLQVTYEQYF
TRBV4-1	.	TRBJ2-7	TGCGCCAGCAGCCAGGACAGCTACTTAACCTACGAGCAGTACTTC	CASSQDSYLTYEQYF
TRBV4-2	.	TRBJ1-1	TGTGCCAGCAGCCAAGCCGGGACAAATACTGAAGCTTTCTTT	CASSQAGTNTEAFF
TRBV6-6	.	TRBJ1-1	TGTGCCAGCAGTTACGCCGTACAGCACACTGAAGCTTTCTTT	CASSYAVQHTEAFF
TRBV13	.	TRBJ2-3	TGTGCCAGCAGCTTAGACGCAGGGATGAATGGGACAGATACGCAGTATTTT	CASSLDAGMNGTDTQYF